The T cell receptor beta chain under discussion was sequenced for a study of shared clonotypes between healthy human individuals. General study points: Non-shared clonotypes had lower generation probabilities than clonotypes shared by all four sorted-subset donors. The genetic and exposure-history diversity represented was limited by few donors.

Deep was the level used in running the assay. Each cell subset's genomic DNA was divided evenly among several immunoSEQ plates. Clones were sequenced by immunoSEQ multiplex PCR, and TCRdb holds only the in-frame ones, with some missing. The table has around 610,000 clones, 90% to 97% seen once. Remarks on this clone: Its antigen is undetermined.

Terminally differentiated effector memory CD45RA+ cells were excluded from the naive CD8 cells, which were CD45RO-negative and positively selected for CCR7. Material: naive CD8+ T cells sorted from blood. The sequence was collected from a woman aged 25 to 45 in good health.

As DNA, the CDR3 is TGTGCCAGCAGTTTACCCCGGTTCACAGATACGCAGTATTTT. It is translated as CASSLPRFTDTQYF. The chain couples TRBV28 to TRBJ2-3; the D is unclear. Germline V gene sequence: CDR1 MDHEN, CDR2 SYDVKM. This CDR3 is 14 amino acids long. V was shortened by 2 bases and J by 2 bases, with 8 bases between the two germline ends.